According to its frequency, the clone carrying this T cell receptor beta chain is medium-sized (0.01 to 0.1%). This record belongs to a study of monozygotic twins with inflammatory bowel disease. Donors gave 2.5 ml of blood apiece. Reprocessing the 5' RACE reads, TCRdb reports a single entry for every CDR3 protein and omits DNA. The repertoire table contains 150,000 to 200,000 distinct CDR3 sequences. The sample taken for sequencing was blood. The clonotype originates from a human donor with ulcerative colitis or Crohn's disease, or a healthy co-twin of an affected twin (not recorded which).

The CDR3 sequence: CAIKDSGSGNTIYF. The chain links TRBV10-3 to TRBJ1-3. CDR3 size: 14 residues. Looked up from germline, CDR1 is ENHRY and CDR2 is SYGVKD.